The 8 T cell receptor beta chains below all came from one sample that was sequenced in a study of T cells in Graves' hyperthyroidism and ophthalmopathy. From RNA transcripts, TCR beta CDR3 regions were amplified. The HTBI primer set was used in a first-round RT-PCR of the TCR CDR3. TCRdb itself ran the multiplex PCR reads through MiXCR, one entry per CDR3 protein. The sample lists a few hundred thousand distinct CDR3 sequences, roughly an eighth seen once, with 5% to 6% in the top ten. The sequencing input was blood. These receptors came from a woman younger than 35 with Graves' hyperthyroidism.

V usage is TRBV6-4 and J usage is TRBJ2-1; 8 bases match TRBD2. V shed 6 bases, J shed 7 bases, and the junction held 23 bases outside the gene matches. This CDR3 spans 19 amino acids. The V gene's germline CDR1 is MRHNA and CDR2 SNTAGT. The DNA for the CDR3 is TGTGCCAGCAGCCAAGTATACCCCTCGGGAGCGGGAGTAGGAAATGAGCAGTTCTTC. As protein: CASSQVYPSGAGVGNEQFF.

The gene calls are TRBV29-1 and TRBJ2-7; perhaps TRBD2 as D (5 bases). CDR3 length: 14 amino acids. CDR1 SQVTM and CDR2 ANQGSEA come from the germline V gene. Trimming shortened V by 6 bases and J by 5 bases, and 20 bases separated the two germline ends. In DNA, the CDR3 is TGCAGCGTACAAGACCTCAGGAGGCGAGACGAGCAGTACTTC. Its translation: CSVQDLRRRDEQYF.

This clonotype was detected ten times or more. J is TRBJ1-5 and V is TRBV6-1; D may be TRBD1 (6 bases). V lost 5 bases and J 0 bases, leaving 8 bases between the germline ends. The CDR3 loop spans 14 amino acids. Germline V gene lookup returns CDR1 MNHNS and CDR2 SASEGT. The CDR3 DNA is TGTGCCAGCAGTACAGGGATTAGCAATCAGCCCCAGCATTTT. It encodes CASSTGISNQPQHF.

This clonotype was seen many times. The gene calls are TRBV30 and TRBJ2-7; D gene ambiguous. The V gene's germline CDR1 is GTSNPN and CDR2 SVGIG (reference sequence). The germline V and J ends were trimmed by 0 bases and 5 bases, with 5 bases remaining between them. The CDR3 runs to 11 residues. CDR3 coding DNA: TGTGCCTGGAGTGTACTGCACGAGCAGTACTTC. As protein: CAWSVLHEQYF.

As regards this clonotype: The junction does not match germline at one end; this may be a read error. This sequence joins TRBV7-7 and TRBJ2-1, with 7 bases identical to TRBD2. Germline loops: CDR1 SSHAT, CDR2 FNYEAQ (reference sequence). This CDR3 contains 16 residues. DNA of the CDR3: TGTGCTAGCAGCCCGGGTACAGGATCTAGCGGTAATGAGCAGTTCTTC. Its protein product is CASSPGTGSSGNEQFF.

V and J are TRBV2 and TRBJ1-6, with no clear D. The CDR3 is 15 residues long. Trimming left V 5 bases short and J 2 bases short, with 10 bases between. Germline V gene data show CDR1 as SNHLY and CDR2 as FYNNEI. The CDR3 region is CASSPPGTYNSPLHF. In DNA, the CDR3 is TGTGCCAGCAGTCCCCCGGGGACCTATAATTCACCCCTCCACTTT. The whole variable domain, remainder taken from reference TRBV2 and TRBJ1-6, is EPEVTQTPSHQVTQMGQEVILRCVPISNHLYFYWYRQILGQKVEFLVSFYNNEISEKSEIFDDQFSVERPDGSNFTLKIRSTKLEDSAMYFCASSPPGTYNSPLHFGNGTRLTVT.

The chain links TRBV6-1 to TRBJ2-3, with D perhaps TRBD2 (6 bases). The germline CDR1 and CDR2 sequences are MNHNS and SASEGT. This CDR3 is 17 amino acids long. The V and J ends lost 6 bases and 0 bases respectively, with 19 bases between them. The DNA of the CDR3 is TGTGCCAGCAGGCAACCGCCGCGGGGCCCTAGCACAGATACGCAGTATTTT. It specifies CASRQPPRGPSTDTQYF.

V usage is TRBV6-5 and J usage is TRBJ1-3; D uncertain. Germline V CDR1 and CDR2: MNHEY, SVGAGI. The CDR3 is 16 amino acids. The V end lost 2 bases, the J end lost 0 bases, and 11 bases lay between the germline ends. The DNA for the CDR3 is TGTGCCAGCAGTTACCGCACCGACCTCTCTGGAAACACCATATATTTT. Protein product: CASSYRTDLSGNTIYF.